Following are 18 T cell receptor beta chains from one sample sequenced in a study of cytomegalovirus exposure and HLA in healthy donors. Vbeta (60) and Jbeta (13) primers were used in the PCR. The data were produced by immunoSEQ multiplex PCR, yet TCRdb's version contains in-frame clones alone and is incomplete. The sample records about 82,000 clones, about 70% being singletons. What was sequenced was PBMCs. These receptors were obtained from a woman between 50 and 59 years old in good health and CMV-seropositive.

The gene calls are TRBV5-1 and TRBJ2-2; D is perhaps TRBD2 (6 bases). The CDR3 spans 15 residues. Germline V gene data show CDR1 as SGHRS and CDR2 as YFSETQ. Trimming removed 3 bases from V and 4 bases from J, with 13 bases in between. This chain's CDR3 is CASSSRTTSTGELFF. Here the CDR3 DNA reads TGCGCCAGCAGCTCTCGGACTACATCCACCGGGGAGCTGTTTTTT.

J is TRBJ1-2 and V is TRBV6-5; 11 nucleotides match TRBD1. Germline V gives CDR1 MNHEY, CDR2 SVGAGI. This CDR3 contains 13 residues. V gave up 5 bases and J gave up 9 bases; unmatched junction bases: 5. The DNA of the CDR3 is TGTGCCAGCAGTGATAGGGACAGGGGGAGCTACACCTTC. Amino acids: CASSDRDRGSYTF.

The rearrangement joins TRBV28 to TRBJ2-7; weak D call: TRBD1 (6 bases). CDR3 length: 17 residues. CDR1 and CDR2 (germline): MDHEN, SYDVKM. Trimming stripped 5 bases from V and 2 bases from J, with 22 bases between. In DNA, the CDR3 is TGTGCCAGCAGTCCCCAGAGACAGGCAACCCGAACCTACGAGCAGTACTTC. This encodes CASSPQRQATRTYEQYF.

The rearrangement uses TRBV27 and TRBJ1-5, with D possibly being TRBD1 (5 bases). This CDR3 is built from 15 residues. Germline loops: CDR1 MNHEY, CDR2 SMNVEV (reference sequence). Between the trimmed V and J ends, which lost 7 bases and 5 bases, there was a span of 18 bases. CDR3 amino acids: CASKPPGVAYQPQHF. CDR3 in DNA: TGTGCCAGCAAACCCCCGGGGGTCGCATATCAGCCCCAGCATTTT.

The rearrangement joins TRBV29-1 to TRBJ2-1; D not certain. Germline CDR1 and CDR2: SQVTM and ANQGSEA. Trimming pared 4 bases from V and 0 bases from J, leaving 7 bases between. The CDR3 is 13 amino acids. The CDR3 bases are TGCAGCGTTGCTAGTAGCTCCTACAATGAGCAGTTCTTC. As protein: CSVASSSYNEQFF.

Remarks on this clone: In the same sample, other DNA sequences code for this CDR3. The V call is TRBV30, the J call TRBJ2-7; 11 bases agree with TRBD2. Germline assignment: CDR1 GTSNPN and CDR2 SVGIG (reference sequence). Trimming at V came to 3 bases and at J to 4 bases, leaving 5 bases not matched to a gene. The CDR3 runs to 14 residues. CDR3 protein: CAWSAGLAGYEQYF. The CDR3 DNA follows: TGTGCCTGGAGCGCCGGACTAGCGGGTTACGAGCAGTACTTC.

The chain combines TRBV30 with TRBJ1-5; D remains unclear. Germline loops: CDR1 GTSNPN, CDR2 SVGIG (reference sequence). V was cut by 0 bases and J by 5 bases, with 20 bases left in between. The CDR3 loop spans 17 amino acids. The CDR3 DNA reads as TGTGCCTGGAGTGTAGGCCAGACTACCGGGCATCATCAGCCCCAGCATTTT. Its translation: CAWSVGQTTGHHQPQHF.

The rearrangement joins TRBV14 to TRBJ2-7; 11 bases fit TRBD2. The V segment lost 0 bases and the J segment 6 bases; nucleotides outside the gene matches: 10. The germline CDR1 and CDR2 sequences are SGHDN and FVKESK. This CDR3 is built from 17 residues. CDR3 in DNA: TGTGCCAGCAGCCAAGATCTAAGACTAGCGGGATTCGGCGAGCAGTACTTC. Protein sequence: CASSQDLRLAGFGEQYF.

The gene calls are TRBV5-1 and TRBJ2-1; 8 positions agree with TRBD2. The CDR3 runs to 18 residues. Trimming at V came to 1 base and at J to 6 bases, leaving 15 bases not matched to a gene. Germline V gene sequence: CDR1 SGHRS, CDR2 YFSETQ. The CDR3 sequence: CASSLNVPPPGGANEQFF. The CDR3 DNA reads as TGCGCCAGCAGCTTGAACGTCCCCCCCCCGGGAGGGGCCAATGAGCAGTTCTTC. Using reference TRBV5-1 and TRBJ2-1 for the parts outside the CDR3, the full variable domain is KAGVTQTPRYLIKTRGQQVTLSCSPISGHRSVSWYQQTPGQGLQFLFEYFSETQRNKGNFPGRFSGRQFSNSRSEMNVSTLELGDSALYLCASSLNVPPPGGANEQFFGPGTRLTVL.

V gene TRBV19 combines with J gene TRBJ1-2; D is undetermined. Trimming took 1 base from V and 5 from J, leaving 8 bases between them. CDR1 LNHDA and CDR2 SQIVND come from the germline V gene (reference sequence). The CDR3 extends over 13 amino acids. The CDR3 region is CASSIVADYGYTF. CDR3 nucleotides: TGTGCCAGTAGTATAGTCGCGGATTATGGCTACACCTTC.

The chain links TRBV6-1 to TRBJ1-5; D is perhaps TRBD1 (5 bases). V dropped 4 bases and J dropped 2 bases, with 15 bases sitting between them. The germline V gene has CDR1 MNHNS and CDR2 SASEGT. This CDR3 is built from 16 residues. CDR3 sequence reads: CASSATVARGNQPQHF. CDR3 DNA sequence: TGTGCCAGCAGTGCGACAGTTGCAAGGGGCAATCAGCCCCAGCATTTT.

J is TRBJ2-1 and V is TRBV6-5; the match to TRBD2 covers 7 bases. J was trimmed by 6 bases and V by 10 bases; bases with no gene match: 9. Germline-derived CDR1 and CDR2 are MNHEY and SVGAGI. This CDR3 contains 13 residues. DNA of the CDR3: TGTGCCATCGCTAGCGGCAATTTCAATGAGCAGTTCTTC. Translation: CAIASGNFNEQFF.

CDR3 nucleotide sequence: TGTGCCAGTAGTATAGTAGGGGCTGAAGCTTTCTTT. This gives the protein CASSIVGAEAFF. The chain uses TRBV19 and TRBJ1-1, with D possibly matching TRBD1 (5 bases). Germline V gene sequence: CDR1 LNHDA, CDR2 SQIVND (reference sequence). V was clipped by 1 base and J by 6 bases, with 6 bases between them. The CDR3 has 12 residues. Full variable domain (outside the CDR3, taken from reference TRBV19 and TRBJ1-1): DGGITQSPKYLFRKEGQNVTLSCEQNLNHDAMYWYRQDPGQGLRLIYYSQIVNDFQKGDIAEGYSVSREKKESFPLTVTSAQKNPTAFYLCASSIVGAEAFFGQGTRLTVV.

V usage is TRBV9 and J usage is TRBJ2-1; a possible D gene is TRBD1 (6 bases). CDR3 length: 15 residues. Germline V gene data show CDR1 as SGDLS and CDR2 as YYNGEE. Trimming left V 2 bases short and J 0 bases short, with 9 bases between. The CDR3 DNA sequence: TGTGCCAGCAGCGTGTCACAGGGCTCCTACAATGAGCAGTTCTTC. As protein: CASSVSQGSYNEQFF.

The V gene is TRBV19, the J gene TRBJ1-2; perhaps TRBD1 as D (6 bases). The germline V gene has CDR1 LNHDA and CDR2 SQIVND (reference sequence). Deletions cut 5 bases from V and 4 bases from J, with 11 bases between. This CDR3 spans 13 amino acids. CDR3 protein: CASSVTGSYGYTF. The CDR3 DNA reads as TGTGCCAGTAGTGTAACAGGGTCCTATGGCTACACCTTC.

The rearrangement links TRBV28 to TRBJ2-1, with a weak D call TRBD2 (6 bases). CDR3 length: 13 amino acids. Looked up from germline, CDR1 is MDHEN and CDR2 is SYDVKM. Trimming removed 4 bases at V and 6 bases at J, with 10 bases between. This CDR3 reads CASSSGGGNEQFF. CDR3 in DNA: TGTGCCAGCAGTTCCGGGGGAGGCAATGAGCAGTTCTTC. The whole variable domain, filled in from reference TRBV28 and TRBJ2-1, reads DVKVTQSSRYLVKRTGEKVFLECVQDMDHENMFWYRQDPGLGLRLIYFSYDVKMKEKGDIPEGYSVSREKKERFSLILESASTNQTSMYLCASSSGGGNEQFFGPGTRLTVL.

CDR3 amino acids: CASSIGQGAEEQFF. The DNA of the CDR3 is TGTGCCAGTAGTATAGGGCAGGGGGCTGAGGAGCAGTTCTTC. The chain links TRBV19 to TRBJ2-1, with 8 bases that match TRBD1. Germline loops: CDR1 LNHDA, CDR2 SQIVND (reference sequence). This CDR3 is 14 amino acids long. V shed 1 base and J 10 bases; nucleotides not matched to a gene: 6.

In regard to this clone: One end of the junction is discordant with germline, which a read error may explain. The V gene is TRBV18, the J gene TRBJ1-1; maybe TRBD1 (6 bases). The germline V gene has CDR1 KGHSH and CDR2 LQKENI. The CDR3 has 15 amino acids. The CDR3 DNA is TGTGCCAGCTCCCCCGAGAACGTGGGGGCTCCTTTGAGTGTTTTT. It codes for CASSPENVGAPLSVF. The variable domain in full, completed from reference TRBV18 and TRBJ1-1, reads NAGVMQNPRHLVRRRGQEARLRCSPMKGHSHVYWYRQLPEEGLKFMVYLQKENIIDESGMPKERFSAEFPKEGPSILRIQQVVRGDSAAYFCASSPENVGAPLSVFGQGTRLTVV.